Listed below are T cell receptor beta chains from one sample, sequenced in a study of metastatic and nonmetastatic thyroid tumors. TCRdb re-called the PCR reads through MiXCR. Among about 93,000 clones listed, roughly 12% were seen once. The sample consisted of blood. The receptors were gathered from a female donor with papillary thyroid cancer or a benign thyroid nodule (not recorded which). Some clones in this sample may be carry-over from other donors' samples. The CDR3 runs from the conserved cysteine through the conserved F or W. D genes are given only for firm matches. Clone size is stated in some rows and not others, as once, few, many or a class when expanded.

abundance	v_gene	d_gene	j_gene	CDR3aa	CDR3nt
many	TRBV9	TRBD2	TRBJ2-7	CASGRGGSGRYEQYF	TGTGCCAGCGGACGGGGGGGTAGCGGGAGGTACGAGCAGTACTTC
many	TRBV9	TRBD1	TRBJ1-2	CASRMTGGVYGYTF	TGTGCCAGCAGGATGACAGGGGGAGTCTATGGCTACACCTTC
many	TRBV4-3	.	TRBJ2-2	CASSQDPAPHTVGELFF	TGCGCCAGCAGCCAAGATCCGGCCCCGCACACCGTCGGGGAGCTGTTTTTT
many	TRBV20-1	.	TRBJ2-3	CSAPLGVTDTQYF	TGCAGTGCTCCCCTAGGAGTCACAGATACGCAGTATTTT
many	TRBV2	.	TRBJ2-5	CASSENMGARSGETQYF	TGTGCCAGCAGTGAAAATATGGGGGCCAGGTCCGGCGAGACCCAGTACTTC
many	TRBV19	.	TRBJ1-1	CASSRSQGGAMNTEAFF	TGTGCCAGTAGTCGTTCGCAGGGTGGGGCGATGAACACTGAAGCTTTCTTT
many	TRBV18	TRBD1	TRBJ2-7	CASSRTGQPSYEQYF	TGTGCCAGCTCAAGAACGGGACAGCCCTCCTACGAGCAGTACTTC
many	TRBV28	.	TRBJ2-7	CASSLVGYEQYF	TGTGCCAGCAGTTTGGTGGGGTACGAGCAGTACTTC
many	TRBV28	.	TRBJ2-2	CASGRGAGTGELFF	TGTGCCAGCGGCCGGGGGGCGGGCACCGGGGAGCTGTTTTTT
.	TRBV5-1	TRBD2	TRBJ2-3	CASSSPAGGDPDTQYF	TGCGCCAGCAGCAGCCCAGCGGGAGGGGACCCAGATACGCAGTATTTT
many	TRBV5-1	.	TRBJ2-5	CASSLGRAPIVAETQYF	TGCGCCAGCAGCTTGGGACGCGCTCCCATCGTTGCAGAGACCCAGTACTTC
many	TRBV7-3	TRBD1	TRBJ2-3	CASSLVVGQGPQYF	TGTGCCAGCAGCTTAGTCGTGGGACAGGGTCCGCAGTATTTT
many	TRBV12-3/TRBV12-4	TRBD1	TRBJ1-1	CANPPRQGLNTEAFF	TGTGCCAATCCCCCCCGACAGGGCTTGAACACTGAAGCTTTCTTT
many	TRBV29-1	.	TRBJ2-5	CSGGWAGRETQYF	TGCAGCGGTGGCTGGGCGGGGAGGGAGACCCAGTACTTC
many	TRBV2	.	TRBJ1-2	CASRNGVNYGYTF	TGTGCCAGCAGGAATGGGGTTAACTATGGCTACACCTTC
many	TRBV7-2	TRBD2	TRBJ2-1	CASRTSGSTHEQFF	TGTGCCAGCAGGACTAGCGGGAGTACCCATGAGCAGTTCTTC
.	TRBV11-2	TRBD2	TRBJ2-7	CASSWGLAYEQYF	TGTGCCAGCAGCTGGGGACTAGCTTACGAGCAGTACTTC
many	TRBV20-1	TRBD2	TRBJ2-3	CSATGTSGSADTQYF	TGCAGTGCCACCGGGACTAGCGGGAGTGCAGATACGCAGTATTTT
many	TRBV13	TRBD1	TRBJ2-5	CASSIRTGGRETQYF	TGTGCCAGCAGCATCCGGACAGGGGGAAGGGAGACCCAGTACTTC
few	TRBV6-1	.	TRBJ2-1	CASARQGGSYNEQFF	TGTGCCAGCGCAAGACAGGGAGGGTCCTACAATGAGCAGTTCTTC
many	TRBV6-1	TRBD2	TRBJ2-7	CASREGTSAYEQYF	TGTGCCAGCAGGGAGGGGACTAGCGCTTACGAGCAGTACTTC
once	TRBV5-1	TRBD2	TRBJ2-1	CASLPSGSGEQFF	TGCGCCAGCCTCCCTAGCGGGAGCGGCGAGCAGTTCTTC
.	TRBV5-8	.	TRBJ1-1	CASSSRTGLTNTEAFF	TGTGCCAGCAGCTCAAGAACGGGACTGACGAACACTGAAGCTTTCTTT
many	TRBV28	TRBD2	TRBJ2-3	CASRSLAASTDTQYF	TGTGCCAGCAGGTCTCTAGCGGCGAGCACAGATACGCAGTATTTT
many	TRBV29-1	.	TRBJ2-1	CSARAGGQFF	TGCAGCGCAAGAGCGGGTGGGCAGTTCTTC
many	TRBV9	TRBD2	TRBJ2-7	CASSVLAGLDYEQYF	TGTGCCAGCAGCGTCCTAGCGGGACTAGATTACGAGCAGTACTTC
many	TRBV6-5	TRBD2	TRBJ2-3	CASSYGGFRSTDTQYF	TGTGCCAGCAGCTACGGGGGGTTTCGGAGCACAGATACGCAGTATTTT
many	TRBV20-1	TRBD1	TRBJ1-3	CSAATGTASGNTIYF	TGCAGTGCAGCAACCGGGACAGCCTCTGGAAACACCATATATTTT
many	TRBV7-9	.	TRBJ1-2	CASSLIGTGYTF	TGTGCCAGCAGCTTAATCGGGACTGGCTACACCTTC